The rows below give T cell receptor beta chains drawn from one sample of a study of T cells after posttransplantation cyclophosphamide. Sequencing was performed with immunoSEQ multiplex PCR; in TCRdb, only in-frame clones are kept and a portion is missing. The repertoire consists of tens of thousands of clones, none detected only once. The sample consisted of PBMCs. The receptors were sampled from a man aged 40-50 years in good health, CMV-negative, and a related stem cell transplant donor. Each CDR3 is given with its conserved first and last residue. The D gene is left open where the match is weak. A row's size may be missing; if present it is once, few, many or a size class.

clone_size | d_call | j_call | v_call | cdr3_aa | cdr3_nt
many | - | TRBJ1-1 | TRBV5-4 | CASSFGGAEAFF | TGTGCCAGCAGCTTCGGGGGTGCTGAAGCTTTCTTT
many | - | TRBJ1-5 | TRBV19 | CASSTGLGNQPQHF | TGTGCCAGCTCCACAGGGCTGGGCAATCAGCCCCAGCATTTT
few | TRBD2 | TRBJ2-1 | TRBV12-5 | CASGLGTSGSLNEQFF | TGTGCTAGTGGTTTGGGGACTAGCGGGAGTCTTAATGAGCAGTTCTTC
many | - | TRBJ1-1 | TRBV6-1 | CASSSPQTASTEAFF | TGTGCCAGCAGTTCCCCCCAGACTGCCAGCACTGAAGCTTTCTTT
many | - | TRBJ1-2 | TRBV11-2 | CASSRGVSYTF | TGTGCCAGCAGCCGCGGAGTGAGCTACACCTTC
- | TRBD2 | TRBJ2-3 | TRBV9 | CASSVGGGGTDTQYF | TGTGCCAGCAGCGTAGGCGGGGGAGGCACAGATACGCAGTATTTT
many | - | TRBJ1-5 | TRBV19 | CASSLQVRLNQPQHF | TGTGCCAGTAGTTTACAGGTTCGGCTCAATCAGCCCCAGCATTTT
many | - | TRBJ2-2 | TRBV27 | CASSGGGGSNTGELFF | TGTGCCAGCAGTGGAGGGGGAGGGAGCAACACCGGGGAGCTGTTTTTT
many | - | TRBJ1-6 | TRBV9 | CASSAGQIGNSPLHF | TGTGCCAGCAGCGCGGGACAAATCGGTAATTCACCCCTCCACTTT
few | TRBD2 | TRBJ2-1 | TRBV18 | CASSLREGLNEQFF | TGTGCCAGCTCATTGAGGGAGGGCCTGAATGAGCAGTTCTTC
many | - | TRBJ1-2 | TRBV10-2 | CASSEGPGTGYGYTF | TGCGCCAGCAGTGAAGGTCCCGGCACGGGCTATGGCTACACCTTC
many | - | TRBJ2-7 | TRBV19 | CASSMGTWNYEQYF | TGTGCCAGTAGTATGGGCACCTGGAACTACGAGCAGTACTTC
many | TRBD1 | TRBJ2-1 | TRBV29-1 | CSENRGNEQFF | TGCAGCGAGAACAGGGGTAATGAGCAGTTCTTC
- | TRBD2 | TRBJ2-3 | TRBV12-5 | CASGLAGLGDTQYF | TGTGCTAGTGGTCTAGCGGGGTTGGGAGATACGCAGTATTTT
many | - | TRBJ1-5 | TRBV7-8 | CASSPPGLNEPQHF | TGTGCCAGCAGCCCTCCGGGATTGAACGAGCCCCAGCATTTT
many | - | TRBJ2-7 | TRBV7-9 | CASSSSGVSTAYEQYF | TGTGCCAGCAGCTCAAGTGGGGTGTCGACAGCCTACGAGCAGTACTTC
many | - | TRBJ1-1 | TRBV4-2 | CASSPTLQGSTEAFF | TGTGCCAGCAGTCCTACTCTCCAGGGGAGTACTGAAGCTTTCTTT
many | TRBD1 | TRBJ1-1 | TRBV6-6 | CASRQGLENTEAFF | TGTGCCAGCAGACAGGGGTTGGAGAACACTGAAGCTTTCTTT
many | - | TRBJ2-1 | TRBV7-9 | CASSPGGPSSYNEQFF | TGTGCCAGCAGCCCCGGCGGCCCCAGCTCCTACAATGAGCAGTTCTTC
many | - | TRBJ2-5 | TRBV9 | CASSPGLMEETQYF | TGTGCCAGCAGCCCTGGGCTCATGGAAGAGACCCAGTACTTC
- | TRBD2 | TRBJ2-3 | TRBV27 | CASSSALAGGPDTQYF | TGTGCCAGCAGTTCTGCTTTAGCGGGAGGGCCGGATACGCAGTATTTT
many | - | TRBJ1-4 | TRBV11-3 | CASSEAGQINEKLFF | TGTGCCAGCAGCGAGGCCGGACAGATTAATGAAAAACTGTTTTTT
many | TRBD1 | TRBJ2-7 | TRBV6-5 | CASSYDWDRAKNEQYF | TGTGCCAGCAGTTACGACTGGGACAGGGCTAAGAACGAGCAGTACTTC
many | - | TRBJ2-1 | TRBV19 | CASSIGTRRGTSEQFF | TGTGCCAGTAGTATAGGTACTAGGCGGGGAACAAGTGAGCAGTTCTTC
- | - | TRBJ1-4 | TRBV7-3 | CASRLRGGIPFPLPTTNEKLFF | TGTGCCAGCAGACTTCGGGGCGGGATCCCCTTCCCCCTGCCCACAACTAATGAAAAACTGTTTTTT
many | TRBD2 | TRBJ2-2 | TRBV5-4 | CASSHGLAENTGELFF | TGTGCCAGCAGCCACGGACTAGCGGAGAACACCGGGGAGCTGTTTTTT
many | - | TRBJ1-4 | TRBV5-4 | CASSFSGPGEKLFF | TGTGCCAGCAGCTTCTCGGGTCCGGGTGAAAAACTGTTTTTT
many | - | TRBJ2-5 | TRBV18 | CASSPFSQETQYF | TGTGCCAGCTCACCTTTTTCACAAGAGACCCAGTACTTC
many | TRBD1 | TRBJ2-1 | TRBV5-1 | CASSKTGNNEQFF | TGCGCCAGCAGCAAGACAGGGAACAATGAGCAGTTCTTC
many | - | TRBJ1-4 | TRBV18 | CASSPPGGDEKLFF | TGTGCCAGCTCACCCCCGGGGGGAGACGAAAAACTGTTTTTT
many | TRBD1 | TRBJ1-3 | TRBV2 | CASSDGQDSGNTIYF | TGTGCCAGCAGTGACGGACAGGATTCTGGAAACACCATATATTTT
many | TRBD2 | TRBJ2-3 | TRBV5-6 | CASTIAGGPTDTQYF | TGTGCCAGCACAATAGCGGGAGGGCCGACAGATACGCAGTATTTT
medium-sized | TRBD1 | TRBJ2-5 | TRBV2 | CASSQQGAGKTQYF | TGTGCCAGCAGTCAACAGGGGGCTGGGAAGACCCAGTACTTC
many | - | TRBJ2-2 | TRBV7-3 | CASSLWGGADTGELFF | TGTGCCAGCAGCTTATGGGGGGGCGCAGACACCGGGGAGCTGTTTTTT
many | - | TRBJ1-2 | TRBV4-1 | CASSQAVGGYGYTF | TGCGCCAGCAGCCAAGCGGTCGGGGGCTATGGCTACACCTTC
few | - | TRBJ2-5 | TRBV4-1 | CASSHPRGETQYF | TGCGCCAGCAGCCATCCCCGGGGGGAGACCCAGTACTTC
many | TRBD1 | TRBJ1-2 | TRBV6-6 | CASSYGTGGRGYTF | TGTGCCAGCAGTTACGGGACAGGGGGCCGTGGCTACACCTTC
- | - | TRBJ2-5 | TRBV7-7 | CASSLDRGNQETQYF | TGTGCCAGCAGCTTGGATAGGGGAAACCAAGAGACCCAGTACTTC
- | - | TRBJ1-6 | TRBV4-3 | CASSQDSRSSYNSPLHF | TGCGCCAGCAGCCAAGATTCGAGAAGCTCCTATAATTCACCCCTCCACTTT
few | TRBD2 | TRBJ2-2 | TRBV7-3 | CASSKMGGVNTGELFF | TGTGCCAGCAGCAAAATGGGGGGGGTAAACACCGGGGAGCTGTTTTTT
- | - | TRBJ2-2 | TRBV5-1 | CASSLAEYPGELFF | TGCGCCAGCAGCTTGGCTGAGTATCCCGGGGAGCTGTTTTTT
many | - | TRBJ1-2 | TRBV5-1 | CASSLDSYGYTF | TGCGCCAGCAGCTTGGACTCCTATGGCTACACCTTC
many | - | TRBJ1-4 | TRBV27 | CASSSADQGKLFF | TGTGCCAGCAGCTCCGCGGACCAGGGAAAACTGTTTTTT
many | - | TRBJ2-5 | TRBV10-3 | CAISESRQETQYF | TGTGCCATCAGTGAGTCACGGCAAGAGACCCAGTACTTC
- | - | TRBJ1-5 | TRBV6-4 | CASSGWGGGQPQHF | TGTGCCAGCAGTGGCTGGGGGGGCGGGCAGCCCCAGCATTTT